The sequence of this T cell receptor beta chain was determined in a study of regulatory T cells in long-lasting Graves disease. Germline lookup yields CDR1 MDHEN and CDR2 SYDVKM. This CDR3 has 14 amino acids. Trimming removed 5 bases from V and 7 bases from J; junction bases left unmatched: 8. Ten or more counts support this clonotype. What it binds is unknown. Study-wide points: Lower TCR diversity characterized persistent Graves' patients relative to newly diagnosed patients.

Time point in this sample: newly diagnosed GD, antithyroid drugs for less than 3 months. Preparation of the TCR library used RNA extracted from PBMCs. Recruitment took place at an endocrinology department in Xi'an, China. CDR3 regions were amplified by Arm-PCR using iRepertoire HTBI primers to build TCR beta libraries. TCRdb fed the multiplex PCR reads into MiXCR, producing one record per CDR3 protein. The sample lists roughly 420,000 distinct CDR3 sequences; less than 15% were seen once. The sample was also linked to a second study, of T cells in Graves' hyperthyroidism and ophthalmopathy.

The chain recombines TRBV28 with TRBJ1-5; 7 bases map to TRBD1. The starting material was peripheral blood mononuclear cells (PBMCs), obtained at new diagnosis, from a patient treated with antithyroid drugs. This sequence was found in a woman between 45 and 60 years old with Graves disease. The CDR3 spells CASSPGRGEQPQHF. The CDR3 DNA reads TGTGCCAGCAGTCCAGGCAGGGGGGAGCAGCCCCAGCATTTT.